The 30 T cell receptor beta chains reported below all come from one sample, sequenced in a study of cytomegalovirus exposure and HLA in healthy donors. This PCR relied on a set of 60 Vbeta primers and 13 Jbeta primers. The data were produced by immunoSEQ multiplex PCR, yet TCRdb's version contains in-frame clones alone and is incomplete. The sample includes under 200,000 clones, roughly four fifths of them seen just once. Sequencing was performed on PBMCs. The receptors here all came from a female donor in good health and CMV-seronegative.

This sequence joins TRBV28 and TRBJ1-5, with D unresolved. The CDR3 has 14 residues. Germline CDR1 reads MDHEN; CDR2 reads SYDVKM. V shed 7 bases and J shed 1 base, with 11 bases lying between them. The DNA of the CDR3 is TGTGCCAGCACACGAGTCCTAAGCAATCAGCCCCAGCATTTT. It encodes CASTRVLSNQPQHF. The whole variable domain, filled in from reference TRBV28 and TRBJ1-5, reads DVKVTQSSRYLVKRTGEKVFLECVQDMDHENMFWYRQDPGLGLRLIYFSYDVKMKEKGDIPEGYSVSREKKERFSLILESASTNQTSMYLCASTRVLSNQPQHFGDGTRLSIL.

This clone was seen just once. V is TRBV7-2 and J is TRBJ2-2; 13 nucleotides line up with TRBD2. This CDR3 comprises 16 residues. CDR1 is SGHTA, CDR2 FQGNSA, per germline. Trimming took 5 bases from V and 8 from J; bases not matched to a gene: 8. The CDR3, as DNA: TGTGCCAGCAGCAGAGGACTAGCGGGAGTAAATGGGGAGCTGTTTTTT. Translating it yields CASSRGLAGVNGELFF.

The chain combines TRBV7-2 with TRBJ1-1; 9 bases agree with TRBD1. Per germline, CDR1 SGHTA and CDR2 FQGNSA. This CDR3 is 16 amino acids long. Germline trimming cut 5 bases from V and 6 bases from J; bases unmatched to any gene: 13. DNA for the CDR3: TGTGCCAGCAGCCCATGGACAGGGGTTTCGCGTTCTGAAGCTTTCTTT. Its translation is CASSPWTGVSRSEAFF.

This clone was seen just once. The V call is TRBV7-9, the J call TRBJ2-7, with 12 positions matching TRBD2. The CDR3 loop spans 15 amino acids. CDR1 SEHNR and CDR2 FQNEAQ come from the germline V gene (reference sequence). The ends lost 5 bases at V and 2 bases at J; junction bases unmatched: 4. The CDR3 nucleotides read TGTGCCAGCAGCCCCCCTAGCGGGAGGGCCTACGAGCAGTACTTC. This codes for CASSPPSGRAYEQYF. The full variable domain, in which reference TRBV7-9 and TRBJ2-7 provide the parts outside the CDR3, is DTGVSQNPRHKITKRGQNVTFRCDPISEHNRLYWYRQTLGQGPEFLTYFQNEAQLEKSRLLSDRFSAERPKGSFSTLEIQRTEQGDSAMYLCASSPPSGRAYEQYFGPGTRLTVT.

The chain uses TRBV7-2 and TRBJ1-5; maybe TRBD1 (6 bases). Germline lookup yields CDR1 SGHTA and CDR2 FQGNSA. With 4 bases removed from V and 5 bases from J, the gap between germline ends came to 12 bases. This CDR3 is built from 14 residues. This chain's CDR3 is CASSSGVRDQPQHF. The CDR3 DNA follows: TGTGCCAGCAGCTCAGGGGTTAGGGATCAGCCCCAGCATTTT.

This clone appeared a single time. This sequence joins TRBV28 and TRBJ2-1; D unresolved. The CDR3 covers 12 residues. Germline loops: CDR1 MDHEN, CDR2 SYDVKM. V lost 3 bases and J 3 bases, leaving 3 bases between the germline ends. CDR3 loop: CASSLSYNEQFF. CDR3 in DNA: TGTGCCAGCAGTTTGAGCTACAATGAGCAGTTCTTC.

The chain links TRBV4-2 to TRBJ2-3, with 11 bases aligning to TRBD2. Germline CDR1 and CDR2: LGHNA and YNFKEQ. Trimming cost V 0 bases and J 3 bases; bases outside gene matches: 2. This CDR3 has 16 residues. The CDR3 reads CASSQDRLAGTDTQYF. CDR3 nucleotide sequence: TGTGCCAGCAGCCAAGATCGACTAGCGGGAACAGATACGCAGTATTTT.

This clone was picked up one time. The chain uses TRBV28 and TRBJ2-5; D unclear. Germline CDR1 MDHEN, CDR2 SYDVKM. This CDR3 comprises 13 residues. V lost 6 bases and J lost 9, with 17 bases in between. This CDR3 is CASSPPPEWSQYF. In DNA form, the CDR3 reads TGTGCCAGCAGCCCTCCCCCCGAGTGGTCCCAGTACTTC.

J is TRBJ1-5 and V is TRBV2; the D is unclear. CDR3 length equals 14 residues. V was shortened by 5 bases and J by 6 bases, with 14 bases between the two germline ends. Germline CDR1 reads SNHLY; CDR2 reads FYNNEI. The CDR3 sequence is CASSTDEAGQPQHF. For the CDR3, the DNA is TGTGCCAGCAGTACCGACGAGGCCGGTCAGCCCCAGCATTTT. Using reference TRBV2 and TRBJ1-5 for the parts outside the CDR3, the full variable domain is EPEVTQTPSHQVTQMGQEVILRCVPISNHLYFYWYRQILGQKVEFLVSFYNNEISEKSEIFDDQFSVERPDGSNFTLKIRSTKLEDSAMYFCASSTDEAGQPQHFGDGTRLSIL.

The chain's CDR3 is CASSSGGGGDSYNEQFF. The CDR3 DNA reads TGTGCCAGCAGCTCAGGGGGCGGGGGGGACTCCTACAATGAGCAGTTCTTC. The rearrangement uses TRBV13 and TRBJ2-1; D may be TRBD2 (9 bases). CDR1 is PRHDT and CDR2 is FYEKMQ in the germline V gene (reference sequence). V was shortened by 4 bases and J by 0 bases, with 16 bases between the two germline ends. The length of the CDR3 is 17 residues.

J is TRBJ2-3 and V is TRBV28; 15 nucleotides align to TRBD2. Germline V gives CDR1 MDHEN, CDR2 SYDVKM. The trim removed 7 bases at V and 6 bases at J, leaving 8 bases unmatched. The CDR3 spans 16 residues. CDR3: CASTFRTSGRVDTQYF. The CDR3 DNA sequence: TGTGCCAGCACCTTTCGGACTAGCGGGAGGGTCGATACGCAGTATTTT.

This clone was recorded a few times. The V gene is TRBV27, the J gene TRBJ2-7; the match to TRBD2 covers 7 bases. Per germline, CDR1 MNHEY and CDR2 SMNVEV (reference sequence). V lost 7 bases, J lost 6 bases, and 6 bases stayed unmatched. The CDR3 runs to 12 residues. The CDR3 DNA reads TGTGCCAGCAACCCTACGGGGGGCGAGCAGTACTTC. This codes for CASNPTGGEQYF.

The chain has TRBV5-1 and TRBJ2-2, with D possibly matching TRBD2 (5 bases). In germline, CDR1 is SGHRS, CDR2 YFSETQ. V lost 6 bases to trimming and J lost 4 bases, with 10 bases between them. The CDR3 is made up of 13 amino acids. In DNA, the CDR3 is TGCGCCAGCACCACCGAGGGCACCGGGGAGCTGTTTTTT. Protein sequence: CASTTEGTGELFF.

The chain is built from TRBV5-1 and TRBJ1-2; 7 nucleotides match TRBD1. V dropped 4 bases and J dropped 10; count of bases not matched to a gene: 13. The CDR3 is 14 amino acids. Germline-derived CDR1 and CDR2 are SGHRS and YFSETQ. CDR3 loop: CASSTGGGRENYTF. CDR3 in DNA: TGCGCCAGCAGCACCGGAGGGGGCAGGGAAAACTACACCTTC.

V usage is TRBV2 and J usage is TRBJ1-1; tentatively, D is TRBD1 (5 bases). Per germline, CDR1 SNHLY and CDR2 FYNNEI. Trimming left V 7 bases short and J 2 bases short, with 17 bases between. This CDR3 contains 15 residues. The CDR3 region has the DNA TGTGCCAGCAAGGGACTCCGAGGGGCAAACACTGAAGCTTTCTTT. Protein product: CASKGLRGANTEAFF.

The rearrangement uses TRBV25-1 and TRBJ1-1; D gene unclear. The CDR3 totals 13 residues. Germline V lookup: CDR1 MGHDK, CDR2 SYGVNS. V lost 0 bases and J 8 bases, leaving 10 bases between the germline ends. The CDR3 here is CASSEYLTVEAFF. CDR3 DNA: TGTGCCAGCAGTGAATACCTTACGGTGGAAGCTTTCTTT.

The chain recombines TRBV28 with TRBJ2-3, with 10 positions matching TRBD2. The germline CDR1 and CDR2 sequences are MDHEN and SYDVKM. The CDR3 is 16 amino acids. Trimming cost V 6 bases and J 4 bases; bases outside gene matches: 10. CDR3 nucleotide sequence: TGTGCCAGCAGCCAAATAGCGGGAGGAGGGGCAGATACGCAGTATTTT. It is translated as CASSQIAGGGADTQYF.

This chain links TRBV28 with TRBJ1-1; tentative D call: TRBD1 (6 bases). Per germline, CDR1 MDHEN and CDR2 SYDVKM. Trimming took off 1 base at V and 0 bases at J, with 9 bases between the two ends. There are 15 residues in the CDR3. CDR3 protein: CASSLSYRVNTEAFF. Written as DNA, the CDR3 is TGTGCCAGCAGTTTATCCTACAGGGTGAACACTGAAGCTTTCTTT.

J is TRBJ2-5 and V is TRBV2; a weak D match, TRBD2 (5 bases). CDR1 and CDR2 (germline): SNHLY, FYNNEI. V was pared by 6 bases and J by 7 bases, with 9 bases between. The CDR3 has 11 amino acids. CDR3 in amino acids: CASRGSGTQYF. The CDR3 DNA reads TGTGCCAGCAGGGGGAGTGGGACCCAGTACTTC.

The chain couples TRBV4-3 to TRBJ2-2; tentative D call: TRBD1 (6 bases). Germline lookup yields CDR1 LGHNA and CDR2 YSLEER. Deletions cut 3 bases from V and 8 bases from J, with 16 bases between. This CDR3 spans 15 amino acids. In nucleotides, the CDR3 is TGCGCCAGCAGCCATGGGGGCGAGGGGTTTGGGGAGCTGTTTTTT. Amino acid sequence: CASSHGGEGFGELFF.

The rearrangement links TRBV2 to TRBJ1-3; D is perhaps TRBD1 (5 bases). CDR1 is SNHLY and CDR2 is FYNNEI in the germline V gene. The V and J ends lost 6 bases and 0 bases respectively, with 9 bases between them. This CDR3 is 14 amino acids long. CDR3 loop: CASRGTGSGNTIYF. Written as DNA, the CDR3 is TGTGCCAGCAGGGGCACAGGCTCTGGAAACACCATATATTTT.

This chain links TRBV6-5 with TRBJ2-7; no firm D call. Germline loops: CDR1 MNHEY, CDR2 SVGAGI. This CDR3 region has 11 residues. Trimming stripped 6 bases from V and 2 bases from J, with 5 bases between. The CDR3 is CASSSAYEQYF. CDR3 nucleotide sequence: TGTGCCAGCAGCTCGGCCTACGAGCAGTACTTC.

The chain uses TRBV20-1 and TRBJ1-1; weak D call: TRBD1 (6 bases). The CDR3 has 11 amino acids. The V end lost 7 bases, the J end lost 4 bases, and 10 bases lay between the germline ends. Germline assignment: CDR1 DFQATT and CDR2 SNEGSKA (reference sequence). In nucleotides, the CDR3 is TGCAGTGGCAGGACAGTCACTGAAGCTTTCTTT. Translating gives CSGRTVTEAFF.

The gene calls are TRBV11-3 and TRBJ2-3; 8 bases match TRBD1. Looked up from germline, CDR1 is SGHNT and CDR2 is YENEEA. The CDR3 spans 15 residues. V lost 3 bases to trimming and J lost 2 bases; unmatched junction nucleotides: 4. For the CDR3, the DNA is TGTGCCAGCAGCTTGGGACAGGCAAACACAGATACGCAGTATTTT. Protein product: CASSLGQANTDTQYF. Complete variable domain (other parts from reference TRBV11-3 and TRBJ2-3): EAGVVQSPRYKIIEKKQPVAFWCNPISGHNTLYWYLQNLGQGPELLIRYENEEAVDDSQLPKDRFSAERLKGVDSTLKIQPAELGDSAVYLCASSLGQANTDTQYFGPGTRLTVL.

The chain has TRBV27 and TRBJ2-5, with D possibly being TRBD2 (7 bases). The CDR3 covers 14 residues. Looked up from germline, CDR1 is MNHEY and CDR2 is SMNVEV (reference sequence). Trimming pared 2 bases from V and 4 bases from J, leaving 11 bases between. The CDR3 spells CASSLVGGAETQYF. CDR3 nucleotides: TGTGCCAGCAGTTTAGTAGGGGGGGCAGAGACCCAGTACTTC.

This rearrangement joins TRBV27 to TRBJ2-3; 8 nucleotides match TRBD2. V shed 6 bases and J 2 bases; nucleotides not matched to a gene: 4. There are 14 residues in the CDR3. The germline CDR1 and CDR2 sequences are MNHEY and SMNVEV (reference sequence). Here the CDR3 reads CASRERGSTDTQYF. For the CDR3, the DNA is TGTGCCAGCAGGGAGCGGGGGTCCACAGATACGCAGTATTTT.

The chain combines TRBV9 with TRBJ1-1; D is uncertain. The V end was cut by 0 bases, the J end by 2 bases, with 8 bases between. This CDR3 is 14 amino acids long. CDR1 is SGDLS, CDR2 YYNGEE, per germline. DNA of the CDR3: TGTGCCAGCAGCGTAGCTTCAGTTAACACTGAAGCTTTCTTT. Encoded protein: CASSVASVNTEAFF.

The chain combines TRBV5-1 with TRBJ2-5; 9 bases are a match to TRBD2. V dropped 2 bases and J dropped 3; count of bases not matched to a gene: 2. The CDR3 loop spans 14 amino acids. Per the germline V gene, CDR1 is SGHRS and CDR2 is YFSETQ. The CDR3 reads CASSFAGGKETQYF. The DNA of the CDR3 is TGCGCCAGCAGCTTTGCGGGGGGGAAAGAGACCCAGTACTTC.

CDR3 in DNA: TGTGCCAGCGAAGCTAGCGGGGGGCTCCACACCGGGGAGCTGTTTTTT. Translated, it gives CASEASGGLHTGELFF. This chain joins TRBV7-2 and TRBJ2-2, with TRBD2 identical over 11 bases. Germline assignment: CDR1 SGHTA and CDR2 FQGNSA. There are 16 residues in the CDR3. The V and J ends lost 8 bases and 3 bases, in that order; junction bases with no gene match: 8.

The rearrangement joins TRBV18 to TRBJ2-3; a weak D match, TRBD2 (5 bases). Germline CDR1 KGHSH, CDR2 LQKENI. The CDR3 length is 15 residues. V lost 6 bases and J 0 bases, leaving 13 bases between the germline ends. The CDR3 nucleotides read TGTGCCAGCTCCCCGATCGGAGGTAGCACAGATACGCAGTATTTT. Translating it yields CASSPIGGSTDTQYF.